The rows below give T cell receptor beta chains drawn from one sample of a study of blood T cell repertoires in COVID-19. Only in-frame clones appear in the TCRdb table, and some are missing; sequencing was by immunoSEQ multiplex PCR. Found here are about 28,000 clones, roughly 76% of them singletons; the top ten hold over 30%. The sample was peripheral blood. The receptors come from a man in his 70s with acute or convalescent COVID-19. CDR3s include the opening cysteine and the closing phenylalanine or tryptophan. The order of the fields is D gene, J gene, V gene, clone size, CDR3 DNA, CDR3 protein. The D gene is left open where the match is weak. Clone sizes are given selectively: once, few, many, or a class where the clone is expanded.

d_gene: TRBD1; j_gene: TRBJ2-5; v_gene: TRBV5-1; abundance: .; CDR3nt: TGCGCCAGCAGCGTAGGGGACAGTCAAGAGACCCAGTACTTC; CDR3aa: CASSVGDSQETQYF
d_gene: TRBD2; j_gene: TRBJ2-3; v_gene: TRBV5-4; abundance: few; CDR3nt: TGTGCCAGCAGCGGACATAGCGGGGGGACAGATACGCAGTATTTT; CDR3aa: CASSGHSGGTDTQYF
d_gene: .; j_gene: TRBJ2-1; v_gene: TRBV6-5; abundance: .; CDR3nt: TGTGCCAGCAGTTACACCCGGACTAACAATGAGCAGTTCTTC; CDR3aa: CASSYTRTNNEQFF
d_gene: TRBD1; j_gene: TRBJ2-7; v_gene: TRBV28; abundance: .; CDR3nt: TGTGCCAGCAGTCCGCCCATTCCGAACAGGGGCTTCGAGCAGTACTTC; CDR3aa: CASSPPIPNRGFEQYF
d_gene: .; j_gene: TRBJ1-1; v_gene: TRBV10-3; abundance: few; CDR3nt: TGTGCCATCAGTGAGTCTTCGGGCGGAGGGGCAACTGAAGCTTTCTTT; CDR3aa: CAISESSGGGATEAFF
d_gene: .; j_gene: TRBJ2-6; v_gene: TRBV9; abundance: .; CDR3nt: TGTGCCAGCACCCCAGGGAATTCTGGGGCCAACGTCCTGACTTTC; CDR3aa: CASTPGNSGANVLTF
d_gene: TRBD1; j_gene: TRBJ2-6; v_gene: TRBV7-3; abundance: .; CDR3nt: TGTGCCAGCAGCTTCTACAGGGGTGGTGCCAACGTCCTGACTTTC; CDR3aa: CASSFYRGGANVLTF
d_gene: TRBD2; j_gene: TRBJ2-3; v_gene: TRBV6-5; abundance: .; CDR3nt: TGTGCCAGCAGGAATCCGGGACTAGCGACAGATACGCAGTATTTT; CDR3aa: CASRNPGLATDTQYF
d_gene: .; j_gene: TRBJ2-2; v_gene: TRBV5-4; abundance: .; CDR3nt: TGTGCCAGCAGCTTCAACCGTGGAGGGGGCGTGGGGGAGCTGTTTTTT; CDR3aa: CASSFNRGGGVGELFF
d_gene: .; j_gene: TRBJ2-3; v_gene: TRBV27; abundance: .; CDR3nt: TGTGCCAGCAGTCTCGGGGGGCCCGGGGATACGCAGTATTTT; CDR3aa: CASSLGGPGDTQYF
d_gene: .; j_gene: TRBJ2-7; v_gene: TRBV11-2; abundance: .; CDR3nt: TGTGCCAGCAGCCGAGACAGGGGAGGGTACGAGCAGTACTTC; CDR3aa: CASSRDRGGYEQYF
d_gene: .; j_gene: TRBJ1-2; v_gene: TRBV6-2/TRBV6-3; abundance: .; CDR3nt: TGTGCCAGCAGTGCCGGAGGACGGCCGGCCGGGGGCTACACCTTC; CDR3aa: CASSAGGRPAGGYTF
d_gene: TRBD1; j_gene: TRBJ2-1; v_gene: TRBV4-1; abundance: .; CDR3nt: TGCGCCAGCAGCCCGTGGACAGGGATCAACAATGAGCAGTTCTTC; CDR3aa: CASSPWTGINNEQFF
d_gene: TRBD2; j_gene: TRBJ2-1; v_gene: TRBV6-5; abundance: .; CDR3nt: TGTGCCAGCAGCTACGATAGCGGGATGAATGAGCAGTTCTTC; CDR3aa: CASSYDSGMNEQFF
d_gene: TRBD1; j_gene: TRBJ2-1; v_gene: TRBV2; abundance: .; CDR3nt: TGTGCCAGCGTACAGGACAGGGCCAATGAGCAGTTCTTC; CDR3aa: CASVQDRANEQFF
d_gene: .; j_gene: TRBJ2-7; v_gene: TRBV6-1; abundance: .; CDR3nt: TGTGCCAGCAGTGATTCACAGATATACGAGCAGTACTTC; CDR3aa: CASSDSQIYEQYF
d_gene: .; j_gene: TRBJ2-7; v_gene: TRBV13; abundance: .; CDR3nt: TGTGCCAGCAGCTTAAATGTACGAGGATTCTACGAGCAGTACTTC; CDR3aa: CASSLNVRGFYEQYF
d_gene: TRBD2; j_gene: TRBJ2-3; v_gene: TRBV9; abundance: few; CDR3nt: TGTGCCAGCAGCGCTCGGACTAGCGGGGGGGATACGCAGTATTTT; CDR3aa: CASSARTSGGDTQYF
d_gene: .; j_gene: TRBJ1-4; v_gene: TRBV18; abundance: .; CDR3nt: TGTGCCAGCTCACTCAAGCCCCGGGGTGAAAAACTGTTTTTT; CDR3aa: CASSLKPRGEKLFF
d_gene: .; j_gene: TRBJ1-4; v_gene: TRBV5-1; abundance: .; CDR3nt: TGCGCCAGCAGCTTGCTTGGTCGGGGGGCTTTAAATGAAAAACTGTTTTTT; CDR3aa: CASSLLGRGALNEKLFF
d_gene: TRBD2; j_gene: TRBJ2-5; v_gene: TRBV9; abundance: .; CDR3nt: TGTGCCAGCAGCGTAGTCCCCTCGACTAGCGGGGTACAAGAGACCCAGTACTTC; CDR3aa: CASSVVPSTSGVQETQYF
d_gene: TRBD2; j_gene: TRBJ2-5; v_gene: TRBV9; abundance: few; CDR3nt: TGTGCCAGCAGCGTTACTAGCGAGGGAAAGACCCAGTACTTC; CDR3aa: CASSVTSEGKTQYF
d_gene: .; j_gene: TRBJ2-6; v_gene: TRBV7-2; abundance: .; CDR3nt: TGTGCCAGCAGCTTAGGCGTTATCTCTGGGGCCAACGTCCTGACTTTC; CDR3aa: CASSLGVISGANVLTF
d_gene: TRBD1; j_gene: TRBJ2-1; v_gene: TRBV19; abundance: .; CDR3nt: TGTGCCAGTAGTACCGGACAGGGGGGTCGCAATGAGCAGTTCTTC; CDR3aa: CASSTGQGGRNEQFF
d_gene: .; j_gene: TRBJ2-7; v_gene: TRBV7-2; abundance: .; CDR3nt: TGTGCCAGCAGCCCCCGGGACTTCGATACCTACGAGCAGTACTTC; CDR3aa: CASSPRDFDTYEQYF
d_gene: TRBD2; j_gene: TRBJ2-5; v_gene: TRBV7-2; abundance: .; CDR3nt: TGTGCCAGCAGCTTGGCGGGAGGTCGAGAGACCCAGTACTTC; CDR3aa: CASSLAGGRETQYF
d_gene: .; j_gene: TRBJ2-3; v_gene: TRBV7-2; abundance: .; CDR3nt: TGTGCCAGCAGCACCCAGGCCAGGGTCACAGATACGCAGTATTTT; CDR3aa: CASSTQARVTDTQYF
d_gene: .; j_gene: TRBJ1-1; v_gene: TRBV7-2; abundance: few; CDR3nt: TGTGCCAGCAGCTTACAATCAGGGAACACTGAAGCTTTCTTT; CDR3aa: CASSLQSGNTEAFF
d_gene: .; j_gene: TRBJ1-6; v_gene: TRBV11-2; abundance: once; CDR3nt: TGTGCCAGCAGCTTAGATTGGCTTGGTAATTCACCCCTCCACTTT; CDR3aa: CASSLDWLGNSPLHF
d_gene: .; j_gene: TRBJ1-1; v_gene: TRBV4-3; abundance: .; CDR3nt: TGCGCCAGCAGCCAAGATAGGGGTCACCTGAGGACTGAAGCTTTCTTT; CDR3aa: CASSQDRGHLRTEAFF
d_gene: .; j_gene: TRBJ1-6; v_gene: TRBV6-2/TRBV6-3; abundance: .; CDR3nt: TGTGCCAGCAGTTCCATCCAGTCCTACAGGAGTTCACCCCTCCACTTT; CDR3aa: CASSSIQSYRSSPLHF